This TCR beta chain was found in a study of blood T cell repertoires in COVID-19. The repertoire was sequenced with immunoSEQ multiplex PCR; TCRdb's copy has only in-frame clones and lacks some. The table includes a few hundred thousand clones, around 90% detected once. The count of this clone is one. V shed 6 bases and J shed 3 bases, with 18 bases lying between them. The CDR3 contains 15 residues. Looked up from germline, CDR1 is MDHEN and CDR2 is SYDVKM. Ages ranged from roughly 18 to 100 years, with residence in about 24 US areas. Sequenced: PBMCs or T cells enriched from blood (not recorded which). The receptor's source is a man under 40 who had recovered from COVID-19. This chain uses TRBV28 with TRBJ2-7, with D possibly matching TRBD1 (7 bases). This chain's CDR3 is CASSSRQGGVYEQYF. Written as DNA, the CDR3 is TGTGCCAGCAGCTCCAGACAGGGAGGCGTCTACGAGCAGTACTTC.